This TCR beta chain was observed in a study of beta chain features in type 1 diabetes. Broader study findings: Short templates might get an advantage during PCR, and this would be equal in patients and controls. People with Type 1 diabetes carried modestly yet significantly shorter TCRB CDR3s in all four CD4+ subsets.

Staining for CD45RO/CCR7/CD25/CD127/CD95/CD27 allowed sorting of CD4+ naive, central memory, regulatory and stem cell-like memory cells. Once sorted, every population was more than 95% pure. This clone appeared a few times. The antigen remains unidentified. The germline V gene has CDR1 SNHLY and CDR2 FYNNEI. Germline trimming cut 5 bases from V and 2 bases from J; bases unmatched to any gene: 5. This CDR3 has 14 residues. Sequenced material consisted of expressed TCRB transcripts (all of the isolated RNA was reverse transcribed). TCRdb's copy holds only in-frame clones and misses some; the assay was immunoSEQ multiplex PCR. The table lists 400,000 to 500,000 clones, approximately 13% of them singletons.

Source material: naive CD4+ T cells from blood. This chain links TRBV2 with TRBJ2-7; 8 bases map to TRBD2. This receptor was identified in a man aged 30-40 years in good health. The CDR3 loop reads CASSIAGTAYEQYF. CDR3 DNA: TGTGCCAGCAGTATAGCGGGGACTGCCTACGAGCAGTACTTC.